These 7 T cell receptor beta chains were all obtained from the same sample, sequenced in a study of T cells in Graves' hyperthyroidism and ophthalmopathy. RNA transcripts were the template for amplifying TCR beta CDR3 regions. The HTBI primer set served for first-round RT-PCR of the TCR CDR3. TCRdb used MiXCR to reprocess the multiplex PCR reads, holding one entry per CDR3 protein. Counted here are some 500,000 distinct CDR3 sequences, 15% to 20% occurring once; the ten biggest clones make up roughly 29%. Sequenced input: blood. These receptors were taken from a young woman with Graves' ophthalmopathy.

This clonotype was recorded many times. The J gene is TRBJ2-7, the V gene TRBV6-1; possible D gene TRBD1, 6 bases. CDR1 MNHNS and CDR2 SASEGT come from the germline V gene. CDR3 length: 14 residues. Trimming cost V 3 bases and J 5 bases, with 14 bases left between them. This CDR3 reads CASSDRQGNDEQYF. CDR3 in DNA: TGTGCCAGCAGTGACCGCCAGGGGAACGACGAGCAGTACTTC.

This clonotype was seen many times. This chain uses TRBV7-2 with TRBJ2-3; 10 nucleotides align to TRBD2. CDR1 is SGHTA and CDR2 is FQGNSA in the germline V gene. CDR3 size: 16 residues. The V segment lost 1 base and the J segment 3 bases; nucleotides outside the gene matches: 4. CDR3 nucleotide sequence: TGTGCCAGCAGCTTAGTAGCGGGAGGTAGGACAGATACGCAGTATTTT. Protein: CASSLVAGGRTDTQYF.

CDR3 DNA sequence: TGTGCCAGTAGGAAGGGACTAGCGGGATACAATGAGCAGTTCTTC. Protein sequence: CASRKGLAGYNEQFF. The chain recombines TRBV7-2 with TRBJ2-1; 13 bases match TRBD2. Germline V gives CDR1 SGHTA, CDR2 FQGNSA. V was pared by 9 bases and J by 4 bases, with 6 bases of the junction left unmatched. The CDR3 is 15 amino acids.

This clonotype was observed many times. The chain combines TRBV6-6 with TRBJ2-1, with 11 bases that match TRBD2. Germline assignment: CDR1 MNHNY and CDR2 SVGAGI (reference sequence). The J segment lost 6 bases and the V segment lost 2 bases, leaving 3 bases of the junction unmatched. The CDR3 has 15 amino acids. In DNA form, the CDR3 reads TGTGCCAGCAGTTACATTACTAGCGGGGGCAATGAGCAGTTCTTC. Translation: CASSYITSGGNEQFF.

This clonotype came up many times. The chain carries TRBV10-1 and TRBJ2-1; 7 nucleotides agree with TRBD1. CDR1 is WNHNN, CDR2 SYGVQD, per germline (reference sequence). V was clipped by 2 bases and J by 4 bases; unmatched bases: 8. This CDR3 comprises 16 residues. The CDR3 DNA follows: TGCGCCAGCAGTGAGCCGGGACAGCGTCTATACAATGAGCAGTTCTTC. Translated: CASSEPGQRLYNEQFF.

This clonotype appeared many times. The chain couples TRBV30 to TRBJ2-2; D remains ambiguous. Germline loops: CDR1 GTSNPN, CDR2 SVGIG (reference sequence). The CDR3 length is 13 residues. V lost 2 bases to trimming and J lost 4 bases, with 8 bases between them. The chain's CDR3 is CAWSPLSTGELFF. The CDR3 region has the DNA TGTGCCTGGAGTCCCCTGAGCACCGGGGAGCTGTTTTTT.

This clonotype was counted ten times or more. This chain links TRBV12-3 or TRBV12-4 with TRBJ2-5; 10 bases fit TRBD1. This CDR3 is 13 amino acids long. J was trimmed by 3 bases and V by 5 bases; bases with no gene match: 0. DNA of the CDR3: TGTGCCAGCAGTGGGACAGGGGAAGAGACCCAGTACTTC. Translating it yields CASSGTGEETQYF.